This record concerns one TCR beta chain sequence. Hyperthyroidism in the patients, aged 18 to 65, was newly diagnosed and under 2 months in duration. Diagnostic decisions used clinical symptoms, serum thyroxine and TRAb, thyroid ultrasound and orbital computed tomography. The sample belongs to a study of T cells in Graves' hyperthyroidism and ophthalmopathy. Researchers took RNA transcripts and amplified the TCR beta CDR3 regions from them. Initially, a first-round RT-PCR of the TCR CDR3 employed the HTBI primer set. TCRdb recomputed calls from the multiplex PCR reads with MiXCR, one row per CDR3 protein. The profile shows 500,000 to 700,000 distinct CDR3 sequences, approximately 15% of them singletons. The CDR3 loop spans 15 amino acids. V lost 2 bases to trimming and J lost 9 bases, with 17 bases between them.

This sequence was found in a woman under 30 with Graves' hyperthyroidism. The chain combines TRBV12-3 or TRBV12-4 with TRBJ2-1; a possible D gene is TRBD2 (5 bases). Material for sequencing was blood. CDR3 in amino acids: CASSLPGLREGEQFF. In nucleotides, the CDR3 is TGTGCCAGCAGTTTACCGGGATTAAGAGAAGGTGAGCAGTTCTTC.